Below, 26 T cell receptor beta chains from the same sample are listed, as sequenced in a study of human T cells and chemical hapten exposure. TCRdb independently ran MiXCR on the RACE reads; one entry per CDR3 protein. The profile covers about 14,000 distinct CDR3 sequences, with roughly 17% appearing a single time and around 6.7% taken by the ten largest. The time point here: patch test 1, 2 weeks after DPC sensitization. Regarding treatment: therapeutic diphenylcyclopropenone sensitization with weekly scalp DPC. The sequencing here drew on whole blood, taken in connection with sensitization to the hapten diphenylcyclopropenone (DPC). These receptors all come from a young woman with alopecia areata. Some clones in this sample may be carry-over from other donors' samples.

This clonotype is judged medium-sized. V usage is TRBV2 and J usage is TRBJ2-6; D remains unclear. The CDR3 is 15 amino acids. Germline CDR1 SNHLY, CDR2 FYNNEI. The V gene lost 5 bases and the J gene lost 0 bases, with 8 bases spanning the gap. The CDR3 loop reads CASSRDNSGANVLTF. The CDR3 region has the DNA TGTGCCAGCAGTCGAGATAACTCTGGGGCCAACGTCCTGACTTTC.

This clonotype was seen ten or more times. V and J are TRBV14 and TRBJ1-2; possible D gene TRBD1, 5 bases. Germline lookup yields CDR1 SGHDN and CDR2 FVKESK. The CDR3 runs to 12 residues. The germline V and J ends were trimmed by 4 bases and 7 bases, with 10 bases remaining between them. CDR3 residues: CASSRGTVGYTF. CDR3 sequence (DNA): TGTGCCAGCAGCCGCGGGACGGTTGGCTACACCTTC.

This clonotype was seen many times. The J gene is TRBJ2-5, the V gene TRBV11-2; D gene unclear. CDR1 is SGHAT and CDR2 is FQNNGV in the germline V gene. The CDR3 runs 12 residues. The V and J ends lost 2 bases and 5 bases respectively, with 6 bases between them. CDR3 DNA sequence: TGTGCCAGCAGCTTACCCGTGGAGACCCAGTACTTC. Translation gives CASSLPVETQYF.

This clonotype was observed at least ten times. The gene calls are TRBV12-3 or TRBV12-4 and TRBJ2-1; D is uncertain. The CDR3 sequence is 16 residues long. V lost 7 bases, J lost 0 bases, and 16 bases lay in between. CDR3 residues: CASTLSTGSSYNEQFF. For the CDR3, the DNA is TGTGCCAGCACCCTCAGCACGGGTAGCTCCTACAATGAGCAGTTCTTC.

This clonotype came up many times. The chain couples TRBV18 to TRBJ1-5; D not certain. Looked up from germline, CDR1 is KGHSH and CDR2 is LQKENI. This CDR3 spans 15 amino acids. V was shortened by 0 bases and J by 1 base, with 7 bases between the two germline ends. CDR3 loop: CASSPPALSNQPQHF. The CDR3 region has the DNA TGTGCCAGCTCACCACCAGCTCTGAGCAATCAGCCCCAGCATTTT.

This clonotype has at least ten counts. One end of the junction does not line up with germline, which may come from a read error. The chain combines TRBV20-1 with TRBJ1-6, with D hard to call. Germline lookup yields CDR1 DFQATT and CDR2 SNEGSKA (reference sequence). The CDR3 is made up of 15 amino acids. CDR3 DNA: TGCAGTGTCAATAGGAGGGCGGGGAATAATTCACCTCTCCACTTT. Its translation is CSVNRRAGNNSPLHF.

This clonotype was counted many times. The chain is built from TRBV7-2 and TRBJ1-3; D is uncertain. Looked up from germline, CDR1 is SGHTA and CDR2 is FQGNSA. The CDR3 runs to 15 residues. Trimming took 5 bases from V and 0 from J, leaving 11 bases between them. The CDR3: CASSLEGFSGNTIYF. The DNA for the CDR3 is TGTGCCAGCAGCCTGGAAGGCTTCTCTGGAAACACCATATATTTT.

V usage is TRBV2 and J usage is TRBJ1-1; TRBD1 might be the D (5 bases). The CDR3 runs 13 residues. V dropped 7 bases and J dropped 4 bases, with 13 bases sitting between them. CDR1 and CDR2 (germline): SNHLY, FYNNEI. CDR3 in DNA: TGTGCCAGCACCCGGGACGGGGGCACTGAAGCTTTCTTT. Its translation: CASTRDGGTEAFF.

Ten or more counts support this clonotype. The V gene is TRBV4-2, the J gene TRBJ2-5; TRBD2 might be the D (5 bases). Germline CDR1 is LGHNA and CDR2 is YNFKEQ. This CDR3 has 19 amino acids. The V and J ends lost 0 bases and 4 bases respectively, with 24 bases between them. This CDR3 is CASSQDSYQTTPQTETQYF. For the CDR3, the DNA is TGTGCCAGCAGCCAAGACTCTTATCAGACTACACCACAAACAGAGACCCAGTACTTC.

Relative to its sample, this clonotype is medium-sized. The chain employs TRBV5-4 and TRBJ2-3; 10 bases match TRBD2. The CDR3 consists of 16 residues. Germline values: CDR1 SGHNT, CDR2 YYREEE (reference sequence). The trim removed 0 bases at V and 5 bases at J, leaving 6 bases unmatched. The CDR3 DNA follows: TGTGCCAGCAGCTTGGTTCTAGCGGGAGCAGGAGATACGCAGTATTTT. It specifies CASSLVLAGAGDTQYF. Based on the CDR3 plus reference TRBV5-4 and TRBJ2-3, the full variable domain is ETGVTQSPTHLIKTRGQQVTLRCSSQSGHNTVSWYQQALGQGPQFIFQYYREEENGRGNFPPRFSGLQFPNYSSELNVNALELDDSALYLCASSLVLAGAGDTQYFGPGTRLTVL.

This chain uses TRBV29-1 with TRBJ2-4; D is possibly TRBD2 (6 bases). This CDR3 is 15 amino acids long. In germline, CDR1 is SQVTM, CDR2 ANQGSEA. V lost 0 bases and J 0 bases, leaving 9 bases between the germline ends. The CDR3, as DNA: TGCAGCGTTGAAGAACTAGCTGCAGCCAAAAACATTCAGTACTTC. Its translation: CSVEELAAAKNIQYF. The full variable domain, rest sourced from reference TRBV29-1 and TRBJ2-4, is SAVISQKPSRDICQRGTSLTIQCQVDSQVTMMFWYRQQPGQSLTLIATANQGSEATYESGFVIDKFPISRPNLTFSTLTVSNMSPEDSSIYLCSVEELAAAKNIQYFGAGTRLSVL.

The chain is built from TRBV18 and TRBJ1-1, with D maybe TRBD1 (5 bases). V dropped 2 bases and J dropped 1 base, with 5 bases sitting between them. Germline assignment: CDR1 KGHSH and CDR2 LQKENI. The CDR3 extends over 13 amino acids. Here the CDR3 reads CASSPRGNTEAFF. CDR3 bases: TGTGCCAGCTCACCAAGGGGGAACACTGAAGCTTTCTTT.

This clonotype came up a few times. This chain uses TRBV30 with TRBJ1-5; D call uncertain. The CDR3 totals 13 residues. Trimming shortened V by 3 bases and J by 3 bases, and 9 bases separated the two germline ends. From germline, CDR1 is GTSNPN and CDR2 SVGIG (reference sequence). CDR3 coding DNA: TGTGCCTGGAGAAGTGGCCTCAATCAGCCCCAGCATTTT. Residues: CAWRSGLNQPQHF.

This clonotype is judged medium-sized. The chain recombines TRBV19 with TRBJ1-4; D is perhaps TRBD1 (5 bases). This CDR3 region has 15 residues. The V end was cut by 5 bases, the J end by 2 bases, with 12 bases between. Germline-derived CDR1 and CDR2 are LNHDA and SQIVND (reference sequence). The CDR3: CASSDPGTTNEKLFF. CDR3 nucleotides: TGTGCCAGTAGTGATCCGGGGACCACTAATGAAAAACTGTTTTTT.

By sample fraction, this clonotype is medium-sized. V and J are TRBV12-5 and TRBJ1-3, with D possibly matching TRBD1 (6 bases). V was clipped by 6 bases and J by 0 bases, with 12 bases between them. Per the germline V gene, CDR1 is LGHNT and CDR2 is FRNRAP. This CDR3 is built from 15 residues. CDR3 residues: CASGGTGHSGNTIYF. CDR3 DNA sequence: TGTGCTAGTGGAGGAACAGGGCACTCTGGAAACACCATATATTTT.

A note on this clonotype: A much more abundant neighbour one base away suggests this may be a read error. In nucleotides, the CDR3 is TGTGCCAGCTCACCCCGGGGTGGTTGTAATTCACCCCTCCACTTT. Amino acids: CASSPRGGCNSPLHF. V usage is TRBV18 and J usage is TRBJ1-6; D is unresolved. Germline V gives CDR1 KGHSH, CDR2 LQKENI. The CDR3 loop spans 15 amino acids. Trimming shortened V by 3 bases and J by 6 bases, and 12 bases separated the two germline ends.

This clonotype is medium-sized in the sample. The chain combines TRBV29-1 with TRBJ1-2, with 8 nucleotides matching TRBD1. The germline V gene encodes CDR1 SQVTM and CDR2 ANQGSEA. The CDR3 has 13 amino acids. The V gene end was trimmed by 6 bases and the J gene end by 0 bases; junction bases not matched to a gene: 3. The DNA of the CDR3 is TGCAGCGTCGGGACAGGCGCTAACTATGGCTACACCTTC. This codes for CSVGTGANYGYTF.

V is TRBV27 and J is TRBJ2-1, with a weak D call TRBD1 (5 bases). Per germline, CDR1 MNHEY and CDR2 SMNVEV (reference sequence). CDR3 length: 14 amino acids. Trimming cost V 3 bases and J 4 bases, with 10 bases left between them. The CDR3 spells CASSFRQGYNEQFF. The CDR3 DNA is TGTGCCAGCAGTTTCCGGCAGGGATACAATGAGCAGTTCTTC.

This clonotype showed up just a few times. The CDR3, as DNA: TGTGCCAGCAGTTGGTTCACTTCTGGGGAGCAGTACTTC. This gives the protein CASSWFTSGEQYF. The rearrangement links TRBV27 to TRBJ2-7; D is ambiguous. This CDR3 has 13 amino acids. Germline CDR1 and CDR2: MNHEY and SMNVEV (reference sequence). The germline V and J ends were trimmed by 4 bases and 7 bases, with 14 bases remaining between them.

In this sample, this clonotype turned up many times. The chain links TRBV12-3 or TRBV12-4 to TRBJ1-2, with D perhaps matching TRBD1 (6 bases). Trimming left V 6 bases short and J 8 bases short, with 19 bases between. The CDR3 consists of 14 residues. The chain's CDR3 is CASRREGGKGGYTF. The CDR3, as DNA: TGTGCCAGCAGGCGTGAGGGGGGAAAGGGAGGCTACACCTTC.

The table lists this clonotype with a few counts. CDR3: CASSLSTGGYGYTF. The CDR3 bases are TGTGCCAGCAGCTTATCTACAGGGGGCTATGGCTACACCTTC. This chain joins TRBV7-2 and TRBJ1-2; TRBD1 matches 8 bases. The V and J ends lost 2 bases and 4 bases, in that order; junction bases with no gene match: 3. The CDR3 is made up of 14 amino acids. CDR1 is SGHTA and CDR2 is FQGNSA in the germline V gene.

This clonotype was counted many times. V and J are TRBV7-7 and TRBJ1-3; D is uncertain. CDR3 length: 16 residues. The germline CDR1 and CDR2 sequences are SSHAT and FNYEAQ (reference sequence). Trimming left V 5 bases short and J 0 bases short, with 14 bases between. The CDR3 here is CASSPGRVDSGNTIYF. CDR3 DNA sequence: TGTGCCAGCAGCCCGGGGAGGGTCGACTCTGGAAACACCATATATTTT. The full variable domain, with the rest looked up from reference TRBV7-7 and TRBJ1-3, is GAGVSQSPRYKVTKRGQDVTLRCDPISSHATLYWYQQALGQGPEFLTYFNYEAQPDKSGLPSDRFSAERPEGSISTLTIQRTEQRDSAMYRCASSPGRVDSGNTIYFGEGSWLTVV.

This clonotype was recorded many times. J is TRBJ1-2 and V is TRBV9; tentatively, D is TRBD1 (5 bases). The CDR3 is 16 residues long. Trimming removed 1 base from V and 2 bases from J, with 15 bases in between. The germline V gene encodes CDR1 SGDLS and CDR2 YYNGEE. CDR3 region: CASSVQGRDLNYGYTF. Written as DNA, the CDR3 is TGTGCCAGCAGCGTACAAGGCAGGGACCTCAACTATGGCTACACCTTC.

The V and J genes are TRBV6-2 or TRBV6-3 and TRBJ2-7; D assignment may be TRBD1 or TRBD2 (5 bases each). V shed 11 bases and J shed 4 bases, with 12 bases lying between them. In germline, CDR1 is MNHEY, CDR2 SVGEGT. The CDR3 runs to 11 residues. CDR3 DNA: TGTGCCGGACCGGGACCTTACGAGCAGTACGTC. It specifies CAGPGPYEQYV.

This clonotype was recorded at least ten times. The gene calls are TRBV5-1 and TRBJ2-1; D is perhaps TRBD1 (6 bases). This CDR3 comprises 15 residues. V lost 4 bases to trimming and J lost 0 bases, with 11 bases between them. CDR1 is SGHRS, CDR2 YFSETQ, per germline. In nucleotides, the CDR3 is TGCGCCAGCAGCCTACAGGGTCCCTCCTACAATGAGCAGTTCTTC. Translated, it gives CASSLQGPSYNEQFF. The whole variable domain, filled in from reference TRBV5-1 and TRBJ2-1, reads KAGVTQTPRYLIKTRGQQVTLSCSPISGHRSVSWYQQTPGQGLQFLFEYFSETQRNKGNFPGRFSGRQFSNSRSEMNVSTLELGDSALYLCASSLQGPSYNEQFFGPGTRLTVL.

This clonotype was counted many times. The rearrangement uses TRBV19 and TRBJ2-7; D is uncertain. CDR3 length: 13 residues. Germline CDR1 and CDR2: LNHDA and SQIVND (reference sequence). V gave up 6 bases and J gave up 3 bases, with 12 bases separating them. The CDR3 sequence is CASSRRSDYEQYF. CDR3 sequence (DNA): TGTGCCAGTAGCCGTAGATCGGACTACGAGCAGTACTTC.